This paragraph covers one TCR beta chain sequence. This sample stems from a study of blood T cell repertoires in COVID-19. Study-wide context: Acute and convalescent COVID-19 specimens originated in the United States, Italy and Spain. T cells, B-cell-depleted T cells, or PBMCs supplied cDNA or gDNA.

Original methodology: Reference gene primer amplification yielded estimated nucleated cell counts. Using immunoSEQ multiplex PCR, the repertoire was profiled, and TCRdb retains in-frame clones only, with some absent. That table furnishes V, J and clone size, whereas the DNA furnished D and trimming. Of around 42,000 clones in the sample, roughly 86% were seen once. The V gene end was trimmed by 6 bases and the J gene end by 6 bases; junction bases not matched to a gene: 7. From germline, CDR1 is KGHSH and CDR2 LQKENI. The CDR3 is 15 residues long. The sequence derives from a man aged 70 or older with acute or convalescent COVID-19. Sample: peripheral blood. V gene TRBV18 combines with J gene TRBJ2-2; 10 nucleotides match TRBD1. CDR3 DNA: TGTGCCAGCTCCGCCGGGACAGGGGACTCCGGGGAGCTGTTTTTT. Protein: CASSAGTGDSGELFF.